Sequencing of this T cell receptor beta chain was carried out in a study of blood T cells in healthy people across ages. Per germline, CDR1 SQVTM and CDR2 ANQGSEA. The CDR3 is 11 amino acids. V shed 7 bases and J shed 0 bases, with 6 bases lying between them. Primed by a sample-barcoded 5' primer and a J-beta primer mix, a second PCR proceeded for roughly 6 to 12 cycles. Every cDNA was tagged by a template-switch adaptor with 12 random nucleotides. MiXCR, applied by TCRdb to the 5' RACE reads, yields one record per CDR3 protein. The sample records 1.8 million or so distinct CDR3 sequences, more than 35% being singletons. Extraction of total RNA produced a minimum of 5.5 micrograms from each sample.

Material for sequencing was blood. The J gene is TRBJ2-5, the V gene TRBV29-1, with unresolved D. This receptor was obtained from a human donor in good health. Here the CDR3 DNA reads TGCAGCGAACAAGACCAAGAGACCCAGTACTTC. This encodes CSEQDQETQYF.